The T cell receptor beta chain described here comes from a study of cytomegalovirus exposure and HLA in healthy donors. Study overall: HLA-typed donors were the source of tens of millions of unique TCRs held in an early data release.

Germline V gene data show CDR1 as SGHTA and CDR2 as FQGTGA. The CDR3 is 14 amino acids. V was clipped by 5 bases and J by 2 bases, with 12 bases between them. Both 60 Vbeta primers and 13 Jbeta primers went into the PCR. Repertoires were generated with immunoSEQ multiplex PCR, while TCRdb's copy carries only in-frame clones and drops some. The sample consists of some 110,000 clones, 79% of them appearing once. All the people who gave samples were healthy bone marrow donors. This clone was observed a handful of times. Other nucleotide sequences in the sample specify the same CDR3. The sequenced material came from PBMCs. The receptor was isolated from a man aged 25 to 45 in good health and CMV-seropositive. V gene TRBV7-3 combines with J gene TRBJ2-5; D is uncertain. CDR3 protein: CASSPTGLQETQYF. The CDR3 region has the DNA TGTGCCAGCAGCCCGACCGGGTTACAAGAGACCCAGTACTTC.